These 25 T cell receptor beta chains were sequenced from one sample in a study of blood T cell repertoires in COVID-19. TCRdb's copy holds only in-frame clones and misses some; the assay was immunoSEQ multiplex PCR. The profile shows approximately 46,000 clones, over 65% of them singletons. Sequenced input: peripheral blood. The source of these receptors is a man older than 75 with acute or convalescent COVID-19.

The chain links TRBV14 to TRBJ2-6; D perhaps matches TRBD2 (6 bases). V gave up 2 bases and J gave up 0 bases, with 14 bases separating them. CDR1 SGHDN and CDR2 FVKESK come from the germline V gene. CDR3 length equals 18 residues. The CDR3 DNA is TGTGCCAGCAGCCAACCAGGGAGGAGGCGCTCTGGGGCCAACGTCCTGACTTTC. Translation gives CASSQPGRRRSGANVLTF.

The count of this clone is one. The chain is built from TRBV19 and TRBJ1-3; maybe TRBD1 (5 bases). The CDR3 runs 15 residues. The V gene's germline CDR1 is LNHDA and CDR2 SQIVND (reference sequence). With 6 bases removed from V and 0 bases from J, the gap between germline ends came to 12 bases. The CDR3 sequence is CASSPLDSSGNTIYF. The CDR3 DNA is TGTGCCAGTAGCCCTCTCGACAGCTCTGGAAACACCATATATTTT.

This clone turned up a few times. The rearrangement links TRBV7-2 to TRBJ1-1, with 9 nucleotides matching TRBD1. The CDR3 has 14 residues. J was trimmed by 11 bases and V by 1 base; bases with no gene match: 8. Germline CDR1 and CDR2: SGHTA and FQGNSA. The CDR3 reads CASSLVGTGLFAFF. CDR3 bases: TGTGCCAGCAGCTTAGTAGGGACAGGGTTATTTGCTTTCTTT.

In DNA form, the CDR3 reads TGTGCCAGCAGCCAACCTGACAGGGCGAATGAAGCTTTCTTT. This sequence encodes CASSQPDRANEAFF. The rearrangement uses TRBV4-2 and TRBJ1-1; TRBD1 aligns across 7 bases. V gave up 2 bases and J gave up 7 bases; unmatched junction bases: 7. The CDR3 length is 14 residues. Per the germline V gene, CDR1 is LGHNA and CDR2 is YNFKEQ.

The V and J genes are TRBV3-1 (or the pseudogene TRBV3-2) and TRBJ1-2; D remains unclear. The CDR3 is 13 residues long. The germline gives CDR1 LGHDT, CDR2 YNNKEL (reference sequence). Trimming stripped 1 base from V and 3 bases from J, with 6 bases between. The CDR3: CASSQGADYGYTF. The DNA for the CDR3 is TGTGCCAGCAGCCAAGGGGCAGACTATGGCTACACCTTC.

The CDR3 nucleotides read TGTGCCAGCAGCGTAGCGGGGGGCCGGGAGACCCAGTACTTC. It translates to CASSVAGGRETQYF. This sequence joins TRBV6-5 and TRBJ2-5, with TRBD2 matching over 10 bases. Per germline, CDR1 MNHEY and CDR2 SVGAGI. The CDR3 is 14 residues long. V gave up 6 bases and J gave up 5 bases; unmatched junction bases: 6.

The chain recombines TRBV9 with TRBJ2-3, with D tentatively TRBD1 (5 bases). This CDR3 has 17 residues. Germline V gene data show CDR1 as SGDLS and CDR2 as YYNGEE. Trimming took 3 bases from V and 0 from J, leaving 17 bases between them. The CDR3 DNA follows: TGTGCCAGCAGCGCCCCGTCAGGGATCCTTAGCACAGATACGCAGTATTTT. Residues: CASSAPSGILSTDTQYF.

CDR3 loop: CASAEFEGVEKLFF. The DNA of the CDR3 is TGTGCCAGCGCAGAGTTTGAAGGGGTGGAAAAACTGTTTTTT. The genes are TRBV28 and TRBJ1-4; TRBD1 is a possible D gene (5 bases). This CDR3 is 14 amino acids long. V was pared by 8 bases and J by 8 bases, with 18 bases between. Germline V gene data show CDR1 as MDHEN and CDR2 as SYDVKM.

The chain combines TRBV18 with TRBJ2-3, with a possible D match to TRBD1 (5 bases). The CDR3 consists of 14 residues. Germline V gene sequence: CDR1 KGHSH, CDR2 LQKENI. Trimming left V 4 bases short and J 2 bases short, with 10 bases between. The CDR3, as DNA: TGTGCCAGCTCACGCAGGACAAACACAGATACGCAGTATTTT. Encoded protein: CASSRRTNTDTQYF. Supplemented by reference TRBV18 and TRBJ2-3, the full variable domain reads NAGVMQNPRHLVRRRGQEARLRCSPMKGHSHVYWYRQLPEEGLKFMVYLQKENIIDESGMPKERFSAEFPKEGPSILRIQQVVRGDSAAYFCASSRRTNTDTQYFGPGTRLTVL.

This clone was recorded a few times. The chain links TRBV11-3 to TRBJ1-1; no clear D. Trimming took 2 bases from V and 1 from J, leaving 5 bases between them. CDR1 and CDR2 from the germline V gene are SGHNT and YENEEA. The CDR3 runs to 13 residues. The CDR3 spells CASSLNRNTEAFF. CDR3 coding DNA: TGTGCCAGCAGCTTAAACAGGAACACTGAAGCTTTCTTT.

CDR3 sequence reads: CASTIGGAYGYTF. The CDR3 coding sequence is TGTGCCAGTACCATAGGGGGAGCATATGGCTACACCTTC. The chain recombines TRBV19 with TRBJ1-2; maybe TRBD1 (6 bases). CDR1 is LNHDA and CDR2 is SQIVND in the germline V gene (reference sequence). This CDR3 is built from 13 residues. Trimming left V 7 bases short and J 5 bases short, with 14 bases between.

The chain has TRBV10-3 and TRBJ2-7; 7 nucleotides match TRBD1. CDR3 length: 16 residues. V was clipped by 0 bases and J by 7 bases; unmatched bases: 12. Germline V gives CDR1 ENHRY, CDR2 SYGVKD. CDR3 in amino acids: CAISESKGGAAGEQYF. The DNA of the CDR3 is TGTGCCATCAGTGAGTCGAAAGGGGGCGCGGCCGGGGAGCAGTACTTC.

This clone turned up a few times. The V call is TRBV11-2, the J call TRBJ2-2, with D possibly matching TRBD1 (5 bases). This CDR3 has 16 amino acids. V lost 4 bases, J lost 1 base, and 13 bases lay in between. The germline V gene encodes CDR1 SGHAT and CDR2 FQNNGV. The CDR3 DNA reads TGTGCCAGCAGCTCAGGCAACAGGCTGAACACCGGGGAGCTGTTTTTT. Its protein is CASSSGNRLNTGELFF.

The CDR3 nucleotides read TGTGCCAGCAGTGAGGGGGGTAGCACAGATACGCAGTATTTT. It is translated as CASSEGGSTDTQYF. This chain connects TRBV6-1 to TRBJ2-3; TRBD2 might be the D (6 bases). The V gene lost 3 bases and the J gene lost 0 bases, with 7 bases spanning the gap. The CDR3 totals 14 residues. CDR1 is MNHNS and CDR2 is SASEGT in the germline V gene.

The genes are TRBV12-5 and TRBJ2-3; 7 positions match TRBD2. The CDR3 runs to 15 residues. Trimming at V came to 3 bases and at J to 2 bases, leaving 5 bases not matched to a gene. Germline CDR1 LGHNT, CDR2 FRNRAP. CDR3 coding DNA: TGTGCTAGTGGTTTCGGGGGAGGGATCACAGATACGCAGTATTTT. Translating it yields CASGFGGGITDTQYF. Using reference TRBV12-5 and TRBJ2-3 for the parts outside the CDR3, the full variable domain is DARVTQTPRHKVTEMGQEVTMRCQPILGHNTVFWYRQTMMQGLELLAYFRNRAPLDDSGMPKDRFSAEMPDATLATLKIQPSEPRDSAVYFCASGFGGGITDTQYFGPGTRLTVL.

The V gene is TRBV28, the J gene TRBJ2-1; TRBD2 aligns across 7 bases. The length of the CDR3 is 16 residues. Germline CDR1 is MDHEN and CDR2 is SYDVKM. V trimming: 4 bases; J trimming: 10 bases; junction bases outside the gene matches: 16. The CDR3, as DNA: TGTGCCAGCAGTTCTAAGGTTGGGGACTACCGGAGGGAGCAGTTCTTC. Translating gives CASSSKVGDYRREQFF.

J is TRBJ2-5 and V is TRBV27, with 8 bases identical to TRBD2. Germline CDR1 is MNHEY and CDR2 is SMNVEV (reference sequence). This CDR3 is built from 16 residues. V dropped 5 bases and J dropped 0; count of bases not matched to a gene: 8. The CDR3 loop reads CASSPRGSGNQETQYF. The CDR3 bases are TGTGCCAGCAGTCCAAGGGGTAGCGGGAACCAAGAGACCCAGTACTTC.

The J gene is TRBJ1-2, the V gene TRBV10-3, with D uncertain. The CDR3 is made up of 12 amino acids. V was pared by 11 bases and J by 6 bases, with 16 bases between. The germline gives CDR1 ENHRY, CDR2 SYGVKD. CDR3 loop: CAVGSQRHGYTF. The CDR3 region has the DNA TGTGCCGTCGGTAGCCAACGGCATGGCTACACCTTC.

This clone came up once. The chain recombines TRBV7-6 with TRBJ2-7, with D perhaps TRBD1 (6 bases). Trimming removed 1 base at V and 6 bases at J, with 13 bases between. The CDR3 runs 14 residues. The germline V gene encodes CDR1 SGHVS and CDR2 FNYEAQ. The CDR3 DNA reads as TGTGCCAGCAGCTTAGGGGCAGGGGCGGGCGAGCAGTACTTC. As protein: CASSLGAGAGEQYF.

V and J are TRBV24-1 and TRBJ1-2, with D possibly TRBD1 on 6 matching bases. Germline assignment: CDR1 KGHDR and CDR2 SFDVKD. This CDR3 contains 13 residues. V shed 2 bases and J shed 8 bases, with 11 bases lying between them. The CDR3 DNA sequence: TGTGCCACCAGTGATTCGACAGGAAAGGGCTACACCTTC. It codes for CATSDSTGKGYTF.

In its sample, this clone was seen a few times. The rearrangement uses TRBV18 and TRBJ1-1; D call uncertain. The V and J ends lost 2 bases and 2 bases respectively, with 9 bases between them. CDR1 and CDR2 from the germline V gene are KGHSH and LQKENI. The CDR3 is 14 residues long. The CDR3 DNA reads as TGTGCCAGCTCACCATCGGAGAGAAACACTGAAGCTTTCTTT. Amino acids: CASSPSERNTEAFF. Based on the CDR3 plus reference TRBV18 and TRBJ1-1, the full variable domain is NAGVMQNPRHLVRRRGQEARLRCSPMKGHSHVYWYRQLPEEGLKFMVYLQKENIIDESGMPKERFSAEFPKEGPSILRIQQVVRGDSAAYFCASSPSERNTEAFFGQGTRLTVV.

CDR3: CASSLRTGGLNTGELFF. CDR3 in DNA: TGCGCCAGCAGCTTGCGGACAGGGGGCTTGAACACCGGGGAGCTGTTTTTT. The chain has TRBV5-1 and TRBJ2-2, with TRBD1 matching over 11 bases. The CDR3 is 17 amino acids. J was trimmed by 1 base and V by 1 base; bases with no gene match: 3. Germline V CDR1 and CDR2: SGHRS, YFSETQ. Supplemented by reference TRBV5-1 and TRBJ2-2, the full variable domain reads KAGVTQTPRYLIKTRGQQVTLSCSPISGHRSVSWYQQTPGQGLQFLFEYFSETQRNKGNFPGRFSGRQFSNSRSEMNVSTLELGDSALYLCASSLRTGGLNTGELFFGEGSRLTVL.

The chain employs TRBV10-3 and TRBJ2-7, with D maybe TRBD1 (6 bases). V lost 4 bases, J lost 2 bases, and 12 bases lay in between. Germline CDR1 reads ENHRY; CDR2 reads SYGVKD. The CDR3 covers 14 residues. As DNA, the CDR3 is TGTGCCATCAGTGCCGGGACATCTGCCTACGAGCAGTACTTC. This sequence encodes CAISAGTSAYEQYF.

In its sample, this clone was seen a few times. This chain connects TRBV7-3 to TRBJ2-2; no reliable D call. V was trimmed by 4 bases and J by 7 bases, leaving 19 bases between them. In germline, CDR1 is SGHTA, CDR2 FQGTGA. This CDR3 comprises 16 residues. CDR3 amino acids: CASSSQGRKVGGELFF. In nucleotides, the CDR3 is TGTGCCAGCAGCTCCCAAGGCAGGAAGGTTGGCGGGGAGCTGTTTTTT. Combining the CDR3 with reference TRBV7-3 and TRBJ2-2 gives the whole variable domain GAGVSQTPSNKVTEKGKYVELRCDPISGHTALYWYRQSLGQGPEFLIYFQGTGAADDSGLPNDRFFAVRPEGSVSTLKIQRTERGDSAVYLCASSSQGRKVGGELFFGEGSRLTVL.

The V call is TRBV5-1, the J call TRBJ2-1, with 12 nucleotides matching TRBD2. V was pared by 2 bases and J by 8 bases, with 5 bases of the junction left unmatched. CDR1 and CDR2 (germline): SGHRS, YFSETQ. CDR3 length: 15 amino acids. The CDR3 DNA sequence: TGCGCCAGCAGCTTATCTAGCGGGAGGGTCGATGAGCAGTTCTTC. Its translation: CASSLSSGRVDEQFF.